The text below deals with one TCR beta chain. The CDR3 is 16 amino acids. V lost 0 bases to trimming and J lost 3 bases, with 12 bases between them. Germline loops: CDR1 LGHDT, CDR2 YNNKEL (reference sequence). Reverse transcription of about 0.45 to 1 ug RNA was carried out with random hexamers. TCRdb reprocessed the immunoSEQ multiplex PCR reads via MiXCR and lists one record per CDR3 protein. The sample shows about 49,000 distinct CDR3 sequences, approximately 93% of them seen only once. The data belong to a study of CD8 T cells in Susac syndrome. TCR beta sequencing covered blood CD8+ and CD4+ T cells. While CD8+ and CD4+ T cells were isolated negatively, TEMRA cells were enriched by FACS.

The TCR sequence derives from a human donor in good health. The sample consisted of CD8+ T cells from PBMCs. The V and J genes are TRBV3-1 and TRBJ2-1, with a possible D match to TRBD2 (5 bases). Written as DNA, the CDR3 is TGTGCCAGCAGCCAAGAGGGGTGGGAGTTCTACAATGAGCAGTTCTTC. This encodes CASSQEGWEFYNEQFF.